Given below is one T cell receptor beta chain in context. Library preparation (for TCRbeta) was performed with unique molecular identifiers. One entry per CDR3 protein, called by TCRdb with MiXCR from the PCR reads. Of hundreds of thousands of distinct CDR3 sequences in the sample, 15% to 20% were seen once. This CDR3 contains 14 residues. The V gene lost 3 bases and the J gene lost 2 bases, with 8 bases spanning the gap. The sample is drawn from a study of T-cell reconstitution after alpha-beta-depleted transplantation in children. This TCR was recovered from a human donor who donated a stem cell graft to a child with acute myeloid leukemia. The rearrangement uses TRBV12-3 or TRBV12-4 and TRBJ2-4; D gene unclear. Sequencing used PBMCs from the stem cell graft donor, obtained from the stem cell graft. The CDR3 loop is CASSFFGSKNIQYF. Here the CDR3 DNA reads TGTGCCAGCAGTTTCTTCGGCTCCAAAAACATTCAGTACTTC.